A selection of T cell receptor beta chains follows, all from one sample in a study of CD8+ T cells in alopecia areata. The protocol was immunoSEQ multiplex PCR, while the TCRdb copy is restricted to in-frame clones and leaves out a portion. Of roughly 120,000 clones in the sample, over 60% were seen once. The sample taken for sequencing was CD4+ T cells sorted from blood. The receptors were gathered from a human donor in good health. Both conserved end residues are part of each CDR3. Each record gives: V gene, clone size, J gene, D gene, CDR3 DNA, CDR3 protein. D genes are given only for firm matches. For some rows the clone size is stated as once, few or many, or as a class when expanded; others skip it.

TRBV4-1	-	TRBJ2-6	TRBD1	TGCGCCAGCAGCCAAGGGGGACAGGGTTCTGGGGCCAACGTCCTGACTTTC	CASSQGGQGSGANVLTF
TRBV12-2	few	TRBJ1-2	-	TGTGCAAGTCGCTTAGCGCAATTGATGGATGGCTACACCTTC	CASRLAQLMDGYTF
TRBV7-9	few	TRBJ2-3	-	TGTGCCAGCAGCTTAGCACCAGATACGCAGTATTTT	CASSLAPDTQYF
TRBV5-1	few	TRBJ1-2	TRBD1	TGCGCCAGCAGCGTTACGGGACAGCCCTATGGCTACACCTTC	CASSVTGQPYGYTF
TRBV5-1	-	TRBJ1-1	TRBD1	TGCGCCAGCAGCTTGGCCGGACAGGGTTTCACTGAAGCTTTCTTT	CASSLAGQGFTEAFF
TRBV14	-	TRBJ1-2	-	TGTGCCAGCAGCCAAGATCTGAGGGGAGGCAACTATGGCTACACCTTC	CASSQDLRGGNYGYTF
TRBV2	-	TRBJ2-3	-	TGTGCCAGCAGTGGGACAGCAAGCACAGATACGCAGTATTTT	CASSGTASTDTQYF
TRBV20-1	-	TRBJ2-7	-	TGCAGTGCTCCTGACCGATACGAGCAGTACTTC	CSAPDRYEQYF
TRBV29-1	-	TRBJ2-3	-	TGCAGCGTTGAGGAGGGTACGCAGTATTTT	CSVEEGTQYF
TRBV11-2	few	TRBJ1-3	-	TGTGCCAGCAGTACAAGGGGGGGAGCCGGAAACACCATATATTTT	CASSTRGGAGNTIYF
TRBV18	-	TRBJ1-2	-	TGTGCCAGCTCACTGACCGACCAGGGGGGCTACACCTTC	CASSLTDQGGYTF
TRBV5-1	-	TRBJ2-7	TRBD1	TGCGCCAGCAGAGCCGGGACAGGGGACGAGCAGTACTTC	CASRAGTGDEQYF
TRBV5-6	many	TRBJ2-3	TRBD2	TGTGCCAGCAGCTTCCGAGGACTAGCGGGAAGCACAGATACGCAGTATTTT	CASSFRGLAGSTDTQYF
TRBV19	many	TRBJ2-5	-	TGTGCCAGTACCGACCCAAATGAAGAGACCCAGTACTTC	CASTDPNEETQYF
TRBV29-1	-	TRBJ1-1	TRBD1	TGCAGCGTCCCGGGACAGGGGATGAACACTGAAGCTTTCTTT	CSVPGQGMNTEAFF
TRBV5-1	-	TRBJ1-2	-	TGCGCCAGCAGCCCCGGACAGCCCCTAGGCTACACCTTC	CASSPGQPLGYTF
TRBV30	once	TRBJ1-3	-	TGTGCCTGGACAGAAAGGTACACCATATATTTT	CAWTERYTIYF
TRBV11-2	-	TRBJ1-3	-	TGTGCCAGCAGCCCCCAACTAACCAGCTCTGGAAACACCATATATTTT	CASSPQLTSSGNTIYF
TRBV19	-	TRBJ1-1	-	TGTGCCAGTAGTGATCTCCGAAGTGGGGCGGGCACTGAAGCTTTCTTT	CASSDLRSGAGTEAFF
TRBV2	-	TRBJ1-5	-	TGTGCCAGCAGTAATGACGGAAGTAATCAGCCCCAGCATTTT	CASSNDGSNQPQHF
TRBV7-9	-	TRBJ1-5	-	TGTGCCAGCAGCTTATATCTGGGAGTCAGCAATCAGCCCCAGCATTTT	CASSLYLGVSNQPQHF
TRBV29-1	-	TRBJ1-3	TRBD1	TGCAGCGTCGTGGACAGGGACTCTGGAAACACCATATATTTT	CSVVDRDSGNTIYF
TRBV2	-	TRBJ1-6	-	TGTGCCAGCAGTGGAAATAACTCACCCCTCCACTTT	CASSGNNSPLHF
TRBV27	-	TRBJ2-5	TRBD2	TGTGCCAGCAGTTTGGGCGGGGGGGCCATCGAGACCCAGTACTTC	CASSLGGGAIETQYF
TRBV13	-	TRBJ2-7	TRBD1	TGTGCCAGCAGCTTAACCTCGGACAGGGCCTCCTACGAGCAGTACTTC	CASSLTSDRASYEQYF
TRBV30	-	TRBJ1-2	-	TGTGCCTGGAGTGTACCTGGGCGAAACTATGGCTACACCTTC	CAWSVPGRNYGYTF
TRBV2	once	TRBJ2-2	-	TGTGCCAGCTGGAGCTTGCACAGAGCTCATAACACCGGGGAGCTGTTTTTT	CASWSLHRAHNTGELFF
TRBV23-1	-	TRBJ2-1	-	TGCGCCAGCAGTCAATCCCGGCACAATGAGCAGTTCTTC	CASSQSRHNEQFF
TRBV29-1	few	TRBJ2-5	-	TGCAGCGTTGGACCTAGCCGCAGTGTGGAGACCCAGTACTTC	CSVGPSRSVETQYF
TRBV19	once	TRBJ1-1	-	TGTGCCAGTAGTATACTTTCCCGCGGCGGGCGGAACACTGAAGCTTTCTTT	CASSILSRGGRNTEAFF
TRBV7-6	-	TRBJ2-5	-	TGTGCCAGCAGCTTCCAGGGGCTGGAGACCCAGTACTTC	CASSFQGLETQYF
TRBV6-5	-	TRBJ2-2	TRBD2	TGTGCCAGCGCCATAGCGGGGGGGCGCGAGCTGTTTTTT	CASAIAGGRELFF
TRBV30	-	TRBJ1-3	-	TGTGCCTGGAGTGTGTTAAACTCTGGAAACACCATATATTTT	CAWSVLNSGNTIYF
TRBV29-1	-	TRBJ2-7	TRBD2	TGCAGCGTTGGCGGGGGGGCCAGCTACGAGCAGTACTTC	CSVGGGASYEQYF
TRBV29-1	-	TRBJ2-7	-	TGCAGCGTTGAAAGGCTCCACGGGGGGCAGTACTTC	CSVERLHGGQYF
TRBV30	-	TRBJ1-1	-	TGTGCCTGGGGGGTACAAACCATGAACACTGAAGCTTTCTTT	CAWGVQTMNTEAFF
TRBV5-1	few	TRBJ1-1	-	TGCGCCAGCAGGGTGGAGAACACTGAAGCTTTCTTT	CASRVENTEAFF
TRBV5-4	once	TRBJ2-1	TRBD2	TGTGCCAGCAGGCTAGCGGTATACAATGAGCAGTTCTTC	CASRLAVYNEQFF
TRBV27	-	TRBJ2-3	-	TGTGCCAGCAGCCGGACTGGGGGAGATACGCAGTATTTT	CASSRTGGDTQYF
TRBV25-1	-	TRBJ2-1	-	TGTGCCAGCATAGGGCAGTACAATGAGCAGTTCTTC	CASIGQYNEQFF
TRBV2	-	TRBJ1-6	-	TGTGCCAGCAGTGGAGGGACCGGGTCACCCCTCCACTTT	CASSGGTGSPLHF
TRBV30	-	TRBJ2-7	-	TGTGCCTGGACTGTGGAGTCCGGACGGGCCTCCTACGAGCAGTACTTC	CAWTVESGRASYEQYF
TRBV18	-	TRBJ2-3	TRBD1	TGTGCCAGCTCACCATTACGACAGGGCTTGGGCACAGATACGCAGTATTTT	CASSPLRQGLGTDTQYF
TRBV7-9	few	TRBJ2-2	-	TGTGCCAGCCGCTTAAGGGGGACCGGGGAGCTGTTTTTT	CASRLRGTGELFF